This T cell receptor (beta chain) comes out of a study of Graves' ophthalmopathy and Graves' hyperthyroidism. The CDR3 is 13 amino acids. Deletions cut 2 bases from V and 5 bases from J, with 4 bases between. CDR1 MRHNA and CDR2 SNTAGT come from the germline V gene. This clonotype was observed at least ten times. Researchers took RNA transcripts and amplified TCR beta CDR3 regions from them. RT-PCR with HTBI primers came first, then second-round multiplex PCR. TCRdb called the multiplex PCR reads again in MiXCR, with one record for every CDR3 protein. The sample holds 1 million to 1.3 million distinct CDR3 sequences, about 40% seen once. Uncontrolled infections, other autoimmune diseases, pregnancy or lactation barred patients from enrollment.

The clonotype comes from an adult man with Graves' hyperthyroidism. Specimen: peripheral blood or thyroid tissue (not recorded which). The chain recombines TRBV6-4 with TRBJ1-6, with unresolved D. CDR3 bases: TGTGCCAGCAGTGACAGGGATAATTCACCCCTCCACTTT. It is translated as CASSDRDNSPLHF.